The present TCR beta chain was sequenced within a study of blood T cell repertoires in COVID-19. Across the study: Samples came from the United States, Italy and Spain, spanning acute and convalescent COVID-19. Nucleic acid was either cDNA or gDNA, and it came from T cells, B-cell-depleted T cells, or PBMCs.

The CDR3 contains 14 residues. The trim removed 3 bases at V and 6 bases at J, leaving 6 bases unmatched. Per the germline V gene, CDR1 is SGHAT and CDR2 is FQNNGV. Original handling: For nucleated cells, counts were estimated from reference gene primer amplification. Assay used: immunoSEQ multiplex PCR; TCRdb lists only in-frame clones, some missing. The DNA was the basis for D and trimming; V, J and clone size are from that table. The table includes 150,000 to 200,000 clones, around 90% detected once. Sample: peripheral blood. The chain carries TRBV11-2 and TRBJ1-2; 8 nucleotides agree with TRBD1. The clonotype was recovered from a man between 60 and 75 years old with acute or convalescent COVID-19. The CDR3 sequence is CASSFSQGANGYTF. The CDR3 DNA sequence: TGTGCCAGCAGCTTTAGTCAGGGGGCTAATGGCTACACCTTC.